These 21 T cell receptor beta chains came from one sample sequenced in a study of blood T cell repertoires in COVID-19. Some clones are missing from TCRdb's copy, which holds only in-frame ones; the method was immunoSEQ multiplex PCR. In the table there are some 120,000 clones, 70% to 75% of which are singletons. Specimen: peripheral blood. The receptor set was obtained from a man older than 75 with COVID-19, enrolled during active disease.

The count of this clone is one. The CDR3 bases are TGTGCCAGCAGCTTGACAGGGGAAATGGACACCGGGGAGCTGTTTTTT. Protein sequence: CASSLTGEMDTGELFF. The gene calls are TRBV7-9 and TRBJ2-2; 8 nucleotides line up with TRBD1. The CDR3 covers 16 residues. Germline CDR1 reads SEHNR; CDR2 reads FQNEAQ (reference sequence). Losses at the gene ends were 3 bases for V and 3 bases for J; bases not matched to a gene: 6.

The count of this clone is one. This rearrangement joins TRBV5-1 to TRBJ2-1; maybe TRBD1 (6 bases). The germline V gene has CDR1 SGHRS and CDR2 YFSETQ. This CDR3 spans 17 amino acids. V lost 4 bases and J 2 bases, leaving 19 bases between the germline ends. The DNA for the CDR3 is TGCGCCAGCAGCGCCGAACCGGGACACTTAACCTACAATGAGCAGTTCTTC. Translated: CASSAEPGHLTYNEQFF. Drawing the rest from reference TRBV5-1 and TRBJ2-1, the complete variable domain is KAGVTQTPRYLIKTRGQQVTLSCSPISGHRSVSWYQQTPGQGLQFLFEYFSETQRNKGNFPGRFSGRQFSNSRSEMNVSTLELGDSALYLCASSAEPGHLTYNEQFFGPGTRLTVL.

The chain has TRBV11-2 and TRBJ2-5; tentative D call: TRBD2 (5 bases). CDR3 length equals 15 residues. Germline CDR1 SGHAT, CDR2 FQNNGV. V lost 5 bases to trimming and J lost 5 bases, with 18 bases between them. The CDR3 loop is CASSPLTRLGETQYF. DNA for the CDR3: TGTGCCAGCAGCCCGTTAACTAGATTGGGGGAGACCCAGTACTTC. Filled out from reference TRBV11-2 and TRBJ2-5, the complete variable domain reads EAGVAQSPRYKIIEKRQSVAFWCNPISGHATLYWYQQILGQGPKLLIQFQNNGVVDDSQLPKDRFSAERLKGVDSTLKIQPAKLEDSAVYLCASSPLTRLGETQYFGPGTRLLVL.

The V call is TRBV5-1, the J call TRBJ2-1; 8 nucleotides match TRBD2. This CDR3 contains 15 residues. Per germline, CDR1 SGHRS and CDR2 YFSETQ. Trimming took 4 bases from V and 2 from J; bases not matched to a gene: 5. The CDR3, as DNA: TGCGCCAGCAGCCCCGGGGGGGATCCCTACAATGAGCAGTTCTTC. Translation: CASSPGGDPYNEQFF.

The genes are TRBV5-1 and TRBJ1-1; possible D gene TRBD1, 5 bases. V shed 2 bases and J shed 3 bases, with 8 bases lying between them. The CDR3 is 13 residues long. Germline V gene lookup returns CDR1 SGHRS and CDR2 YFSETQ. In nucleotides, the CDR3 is TGCGCCAGCAGCTTCACAGGCGACACTGAAGCTTTCTTT. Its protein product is CASSFTGDTEAFF.

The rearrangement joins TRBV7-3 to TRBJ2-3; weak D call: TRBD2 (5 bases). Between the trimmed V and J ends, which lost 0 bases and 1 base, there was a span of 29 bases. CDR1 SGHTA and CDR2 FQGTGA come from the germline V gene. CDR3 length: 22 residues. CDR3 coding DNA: TGTGCCAGCAGCTTAACGCCCCTAACCCTACGATTTAGCCTAGCCCGCACAGATACGCAGTATTTT. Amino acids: CASSLTPLTLRFSLARTDTQYF.

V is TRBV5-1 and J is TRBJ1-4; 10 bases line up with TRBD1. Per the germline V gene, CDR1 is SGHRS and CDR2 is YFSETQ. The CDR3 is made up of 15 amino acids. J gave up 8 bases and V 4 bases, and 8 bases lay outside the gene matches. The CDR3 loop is CASSVAGTGEEKLFF. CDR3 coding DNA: TGCGCCAGCAGCGTTGCGGGGACAGGGGAAGAAAAACTGTTTTTT. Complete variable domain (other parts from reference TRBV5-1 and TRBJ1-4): KAGVTQTPRYLIKTRGQQVTLSCSPISGHRSVSWYQQTPGQGLQFLFEYFSETQRNKGNFPGRFSGRQFSNSRSEMNVSTLELGDSALYLCASSVAGTGEEKLFFGSGTQLSVL.

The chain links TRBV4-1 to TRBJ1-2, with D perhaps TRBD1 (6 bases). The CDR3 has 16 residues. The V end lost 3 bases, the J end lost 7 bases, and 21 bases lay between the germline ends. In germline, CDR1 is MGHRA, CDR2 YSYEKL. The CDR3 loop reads CASSHPRTELSRGYTF. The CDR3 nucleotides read TGCGCCAGCAGCCATCCCCGGACAGAACTATCTCGTGGCTACACCTTC.

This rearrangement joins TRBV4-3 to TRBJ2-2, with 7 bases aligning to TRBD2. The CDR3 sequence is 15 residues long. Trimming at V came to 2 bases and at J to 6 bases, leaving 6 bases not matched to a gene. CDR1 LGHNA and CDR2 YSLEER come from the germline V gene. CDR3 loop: CASSQPYSGSGELFF. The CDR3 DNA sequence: TGCGCCAGCAGCCAACCCTATAGCGGGTCCGGGGAGCTGTTTTTT.

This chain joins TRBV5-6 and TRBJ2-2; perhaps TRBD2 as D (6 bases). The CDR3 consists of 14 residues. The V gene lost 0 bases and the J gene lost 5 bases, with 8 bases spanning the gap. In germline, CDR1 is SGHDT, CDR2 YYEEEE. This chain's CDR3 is CASSLAGVTGELFF. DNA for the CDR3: TGTGCCAGCAGCTTGGCGGGGGTAACCGGGGAGCTGTTTTTT.

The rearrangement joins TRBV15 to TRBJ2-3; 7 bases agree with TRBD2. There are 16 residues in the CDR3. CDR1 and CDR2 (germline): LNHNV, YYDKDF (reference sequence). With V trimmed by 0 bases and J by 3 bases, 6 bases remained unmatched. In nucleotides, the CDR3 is TGTGCCACCAGCAGAGACGCTAGCGGAGATACAGATACGCAGTATTTT. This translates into CATSRDASGDTDTQYF.

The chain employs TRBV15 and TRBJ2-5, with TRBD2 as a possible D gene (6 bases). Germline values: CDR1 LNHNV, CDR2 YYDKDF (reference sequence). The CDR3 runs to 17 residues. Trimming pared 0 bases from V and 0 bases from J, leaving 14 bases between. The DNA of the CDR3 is TGTGCCACCAGCAGAGATCTACGGGGAGGTCACCAAGAGACCCAGTACTTC. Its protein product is CATSRDLRGGHQETQYF.

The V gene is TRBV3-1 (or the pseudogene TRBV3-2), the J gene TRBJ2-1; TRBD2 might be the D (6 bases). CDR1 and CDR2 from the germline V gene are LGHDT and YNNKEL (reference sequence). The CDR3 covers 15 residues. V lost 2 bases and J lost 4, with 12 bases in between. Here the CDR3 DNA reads TGTGCCAGCAGCCAACATCCGGGAGATTACAATGAGCAGTTCTTC. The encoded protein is CASSQHPGDYNEQFF.

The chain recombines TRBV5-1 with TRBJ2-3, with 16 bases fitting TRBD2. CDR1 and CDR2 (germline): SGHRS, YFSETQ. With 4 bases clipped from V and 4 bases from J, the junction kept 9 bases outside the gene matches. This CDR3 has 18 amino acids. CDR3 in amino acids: CASSAGLAGGGGADTQYF. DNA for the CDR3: TGCGCCAGCAGCGCGGGACTAGCGGGAGGGGGTGGCGCAGATACGCAGTATTTT.

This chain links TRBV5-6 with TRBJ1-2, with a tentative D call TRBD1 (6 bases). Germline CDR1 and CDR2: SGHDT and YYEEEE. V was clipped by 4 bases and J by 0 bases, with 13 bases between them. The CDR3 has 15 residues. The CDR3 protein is CASSPRGLTNYGYTF. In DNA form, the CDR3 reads TGTGCCAGCAGCCCCAGGGGTCTTACTAACTATGGCTACACCTTC.

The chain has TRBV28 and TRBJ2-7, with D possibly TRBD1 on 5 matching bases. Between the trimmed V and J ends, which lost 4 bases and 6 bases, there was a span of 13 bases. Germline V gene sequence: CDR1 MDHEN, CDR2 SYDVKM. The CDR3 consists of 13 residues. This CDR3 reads CASSWGSLGEQYF. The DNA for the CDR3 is TGTGCCAGCAGTTGGGGCTCGCTGGGCGAGCAGTACTTC.

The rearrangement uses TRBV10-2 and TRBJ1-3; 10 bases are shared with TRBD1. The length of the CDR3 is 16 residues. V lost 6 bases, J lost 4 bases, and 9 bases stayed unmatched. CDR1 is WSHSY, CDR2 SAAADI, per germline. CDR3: CASRLGTGELGNTIYF. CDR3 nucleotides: TGCGCCAGCAGGCTCGGGACAGGGGAATTAGGAAACACCATATATTTT.

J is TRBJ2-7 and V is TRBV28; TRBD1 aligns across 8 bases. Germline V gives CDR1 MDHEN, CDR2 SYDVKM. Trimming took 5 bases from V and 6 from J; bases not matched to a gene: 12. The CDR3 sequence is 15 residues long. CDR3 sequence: CASSRPGTGTFEQYF. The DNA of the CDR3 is TGTGCCAGCAGTCGCCCCGGGACAGGTACTTTCGAGCAGTACTTC.

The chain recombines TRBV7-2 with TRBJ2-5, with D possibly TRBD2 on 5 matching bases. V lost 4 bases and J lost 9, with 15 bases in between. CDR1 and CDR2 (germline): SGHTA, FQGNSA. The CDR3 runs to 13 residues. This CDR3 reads CASSSAEVRAQYF. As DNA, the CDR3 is TGTGCCAGCAGCTCGGCGGAGGTGAGGGCCCAGTACTTC.

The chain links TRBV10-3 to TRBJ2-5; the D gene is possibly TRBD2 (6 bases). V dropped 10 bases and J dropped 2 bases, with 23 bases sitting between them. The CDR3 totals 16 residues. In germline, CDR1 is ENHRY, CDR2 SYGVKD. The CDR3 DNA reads TGTGCCACAAAAGAGGATCCCGGGGGTGGACAAGAGACCCAGTACTTC. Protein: CATKEDPGGGQETQYF.

The CDR3 protein is CASSLGSWGLAARDTQYF. Written as DNA, the CDR3 is TGCGCCAGCAGCTTGGGCAGTTGGGGACTAGCGGCTCGAGATACGCAGTATTTT. V and J are TRBV5-1 and TRBJ2-3; 11 bases match TRBD2. Germline V gene sequence: CDR1 SGHRS, CDR2 YFSETQ. The CDR3 totals 18 residues. Trimming took 0 bases from V and 5 from J; bases not matched to a gene: 11.